Listed below are T cell receptor beta chains from one sample, sequenced in a study of blood T cell repertoires in COVID-19. Data came from immunoSEQ multiplex PCR; TCRdb stores just in-frame clones and leaves some out. The sample records about 100,000 clones, approximately 79% being singletons. The specimen sequenced was peripheral blood. The source is a woman of 80 years or more with active or convalescent COVID-19. CDR3s include the opening cysteine and the closing phenylalanine or tryptophan. A D gene is named only where the DNA matches it firmly. Only part of the rows carry a size: once, few, many, or a class if the clone is expanded.

v_call: TRBV29-1; d_call: -; clone_size: -; j_call: TRBJ1-1; cdr3_aa: CSVGPRDTEAFF; cdr3_nt: TGCAGCGTTGGTCCCCGGGACACTGAAGCTTTCTTT
v_call: TRBV7-2; d_call: TRBD1; clone_size: -; j_call: TRBJ1-6; cdr3_aa: CASSRDSLNSPLHF; cdr3_nt: TGTGCCAGCAGCCGGGACAGTCTTAATTCACCCCTCCACTTT
v_call: TRBV10-3; d_call: -; clone_size: -; j_call: TRBJ2-7; cdr3_aa: CVTSTGHTTSFYEQYF; cdr3_nt: TGCGTAACGAGCACAGGGCATACAACGTCGTTCTACGAGCAGTACTTC
v_call: TRBV2; d_call: -; clone_size: few; j_call: TRBJ1-2; cdr3_aa: CASSRAGARYTF; cdr3_nt: TGTGCCAGCAGTAGGGCGGGGGCCAGGTACACCTTC
v_call: TRBV7-9; d_call: TRBD2; clone_size: -; j_call: TRBJ2-1; cdr3_aa: CASSLGASGQEFF; cdr3_nt: TGTGCCAGCAGCTTAGGAGCTAGCGGGCAGGAGTTCTTC
v_call: TRBV18; d_call: -; clone_size: -; j_call: TRBJ2-3; cdr3_aa: CASSPPEGTDTQYF; cdr3_nt: TGTGCCAGCTCACCACCTGAGGGCACAGATACGCAGTATTTT
v_call: TRBV2; d_call: TRBD2; clone_size: few; j_call: TRBJ2-7; cdr3_aa: CASAPGLAVYEQYF; cdr3_nt: TGTGCCAGCGCTCCGGGACTAGCGGTCTACGAGCAGTACTTC
v_call: TRBV7-2; d_call: -; clone_size: once; j_call: TRBJ2-6; cdr3_aa: CASTGPGVSAGANVLTF; cdr3_nt: TGTGCCAGCACCGGTCCGGGGGTCTCTGCTGGGGCCAACGTCCTGACTTTC
v_call: TRBV6-5; d_call: TRBD1; clone_size: -; j_call: TRBJ2-5; cdr3_aa: CASRKTGLETQYF; cdr3_nt: TGTGCCAGCAGAAAGACAGGGTTAGAGACCCAGTACTTC
v_call: TRBV24-1; d_call: -; clone_size: -; j_call: TRBJ1-5; cdr3_aa: CATSDSGVQPQHF; cdr3_nt: TGTGCCACCAGTGACTCAGGGGTCCAGCCCCAGCATTTT
v_call: TRBV20-1; d_call: TRBD2; clone_size: -; j_call: TRBJ2-3; cdr3_aa: CSASGLAGGSDTQYF; cdr3_nt: TGCAGTGCTAGTGGCCTAGCGGGAGGCTCAGATACGCAGTATTTT
v_call: TRBV2; d_call: TRBD2; clone_size: -; j_call: TRBJ2-1; cdr3_aa: CASSEVLTSGSNEQFF; cdr3_nt: TGTGCCAGCAGTGAGGTACTAACTAGCGGGAGCAATGAGCAGTTCTTC
v_call: TRBV5-1; d_call: -; clone_size: once; j_call: TRBJ2-1; cdr3_aa: CASLSGSGYGEQFF; cdr3_nt: TGCGCCAGCCTCAGTGGGTCGGGGTACGGTGAGCAGTTCTTC
v_call: TRBV13; d_call: TRBD1; clone_size: -; j_call: TRBJ2-5; cdr3_aa: CASSLVGTGGTQYF; cdr3_nt: TGTGCCAGCAGCTTAGTAGGGACAGGGGGGACCCAGTACTTC